Following are 13 T cell receptor beta chains from one sample sequenced in a study of blood T cell repertoires in COVID-19. Assay: immunoSEQ multiplex PCR; the TCRdb copy retains only in-frame clones and omits some. The sample yields fewer than 250,000 clones, about 83% seen once. The specimen sequenced was PBMCs or T cells enriched from blood (not recorded which). These receptors all come from a woman aged 40 to 50 who had been exposed to COVID-19.

The rearrangement uses TRBV5-1 and TRBJ1-1; no definite D call. This CDR3 has 14 residues. Germline CDR1 is SGHRS and CDR2 is YFSETQ. The germline V and J ends were trimmed by 0 bases and 3 bases, with 9 bases remaining between them. The CDR3 bases are TGCGCCAGCAGCTTGGTGGGCGCAGACACTGAAGCTTTCTTT. Encoded protein: CASSLVGADTEAFF.

The chain recombines TRBV9 with TRBJ2-6; no firm D call. The V and J ends lost 0 bases and 1 base respectively, with 5 bases between them. Germline V gene lookup returns CDR1 SGDLS and CDR2 YYNGEE. There are 15 residues in the CDR3. CDR3 in amino acids: CASSVGQSGANVLTF. The CDR3 nucleotides are TGTGCCAGCAGCGTAGGGCAATCTGGGGCCAACGTCCTGACTTTC.

The chain uses TRBV7-2 and TRBJ1-4, with a tentative D call TRBD1 (6 bases). The CDR3 loop spans 17 amino acids. V gave up 5 bases and J gave up 10 bases, with 26 bases separating them. Germline V gene sequence: CDR1 SGHTA, CDR2 FQGNSA. Written as DNA, the CDR3 is TGTGCCAGCAGCCCGACGTACGGTGGGGAGGGGGTGAGAAAACTGTTTTTT. The encoded protein is CASSPTYGGEGVRKLFF. Combining the CDR3 with reference TRBV7-2 and TRBJ1-4 gives the whole variable domain GAGVSQSPSNKVTEKGKDVELRCDPISGHTALYWYRQSLGQGLEFLIYFQGNSAPDKSGLPSDRFSAERTGGSVSTLTIQRTQQEDSAVYLCASSPTYGGEGVRKLFFGSGTQLSVL.

The chain employs TRBV2 and TRBJ1-4; a weak D match, TRBD1 (6 bases). The germline V gene has CDR1 SNHLY and CDR2 FYNNEI. The V end was cut by 7 bases, the J end by 5 bases, with 11 bases between. CDR3 length: 13 residues. CDR3 sequence (DNA): TGTGCCAGCATGGACAGAGGGAATGAAAAACTGTTTTTT. Translating it yields CASMDRGNEKLFF.

This chain uses TRBV3-1 (or the pseudogene TRBV3-2) with TRBJ2-5, with TRBD2 as a possible D gene (5 bases). Trimming left V 1 base short and J 5 bases short, with 14 bases between. Germline values: CDR1 LGHDT, CDR2 YNNKEL (reference sequence). This CDR3 region has 15 residues. The CDR3 here is CASSQGHYSGETQYF. DNA of the CDR3: TGTGCCAGCAGCCAAGGGCACTACTCGGGGGAGACCCAGTACTTC.

The rearrangement links TRBV10-3 to TRBJ1-4; D uncertain. Per germline, CDR1 ENHRY and CDR2 SYGVKD. This CDR3 has 13 amino acids. Trimming removed 4 bases at V and 3 bases at J, with 6 bases between. In nucleotides, the CDR3 is TGTGCCATCAGTGGTTCGGCTAATGAAAAACTGTTTTTT. Its translation is CAISGSANEKLFF.

The CDR3: CASSTRQGRDTEAFF. The CDR3 DNA sequence: TGCGCCAGCAGCACCCGACAGGGCAGGGACACTGAAGCTTTCTTT. The chain uses TRBV4-1 and TRBJ1-1; 7 bases agree with TRBD1. Unmatched junction bases numbered 9, after V lost 5 bases and J lost 3 bases. The CDR3 has 15 amino acids. Germline V gene lookup returns CDR1 MGHRA and CDR2 YSYEKL.

This clone was counted between two and nine times. The chain recombines TRBV6-6 with TRBJ2-6; tentatively, D is TRBD2 (6 bases). The ends were cut back, 5 bases at V and 4 bases at J, with 18 bases in the middle. The CDR3 is 17 amino acids. The germline V gene has CDR1 MNHNY and CDR2 SVGAGI (reference sequence). The CDR3, as DNA: TGTGCCAGCAGTCCCCGCGGGGTCGGTATGGGGGCCAACGTCCTGACTTTC. The encoded protein is CASSPRGVGMGANVLTF.

The sample holds one count of this clone. The CDR3 bases are TGTGCCAGCTCACCAAGCGGACAGGGCACTGAAGCTTTCTTT. It specifies CASSPSGQGTEAFF. V is TRBV18 and J is TRBJ1-1, with TRBD1 matching over 8 bases. This CDR3 has 14 amino acids. J lost 4 bases, V lost 2 bases, and 3 bases had no gene match. The germline V gene encodes CDR1 KGHSH and CDR2 LQKENI.

The gene calls are TRBV27 and TRBJ2-1; 7 bases map to TRBD2. V lost 10 bases and J lost 4; bases outside the gene matches: 10. Germline assignment: CDR1 MNHEY and CDR2 SMNVEV (reference sequence). The CDR3 runs to 14 residues. The CDR3 DNA follows: TGTGCCACCACTAGCGATCTAGTTTACAATGAGCAGTTCTTC. It is translated as CATTSDLVYNEQFF.

This clone has just a few counts. This chain joins TRBV18 and TRBJ1-5, with a possible D match to TRBD1 (6 bases). The germline gives CDR1 KGHSH, CDR2 LQKENI. With 3 bases removed from V and 2 bases from J, the gap between germline ends came to 11 bases. The CDR3 has 15 residues. The CDR3 nucleotides are TGTGCCAGCTCACCCGACAGGCTTGGCAATCAGCCCCAGCATTTT. Translated, it gives CASSPDRLGNQPQHF.

This clone has just one count. This sequence joins TRBV9 and TRBJ2-1; 9 bases match TRBD2. V lost 2 bases to trimming and J lost 7 bases; unmatched junction nucleotides: 7. The germline gives CDR1 SGDLS, CDR2 YYNGEE. The CDR3 covers 15 residues. The CDR3 sequence is CASSVGLAGWNEQFF. CDR3 coding DNA: TGTGCCAGCAGCGTCGGGCTAGCGGGGTGGAATGAGCAGTTCTTC.

The chain joins TRBV27 to TRBJ1-4, with 11 positions matching TRBD1. The CDR3 is 14 residues long. In germline, CDR1 is MNHEY, CDR2 SMNVEV (reference sequence). The J segment lost 8 bases and the V segment lost 6 bases, leaving 5 bases of the junction unmatched. The CDR3 loop is CASSWGTGGEKLFF. The CDR3, as DNA: TGTGCCAGCAGCTGGGGGACAGGGGGAGAAAAACTGTTTTTT. Full variable domain (remainder filled in from reference TRBV27 and TRBJ1-4): EAQVTQNPRYLITVTGKKLTVTCSQNMNHEYMSWYRQDPGLGLRQIYYSMNVEVTDKGDVPEGYKVSRKEKRNFPLILESPSPNQTSLYFCASSWGTGGEKLFFGSGTQLSVL.